Below, one T cell receptor beta chain is given with its context. Here immunoSEQ multiplex PCR was the method, and the copy in TCRdb shows in-frame clones only, minus some. The data contain roughly 330,000 clones, 87% of them seen just once; the ten biggest clones take up 5.3%. This specimen comes from a study of blood T cell repertoires in COVID-19. Study context: Acute-phase and convalescent COVID-19 samples originated in the United States, Italy and Spain.

Individuals drawn from 20 to 25 US areas were roughly 18 to 95 years old. Categorization into cohorts depended on clinical history that participants reported. Sequenced input: PBMCs or T cells enriched from blood (not recorded which). The source of this sequence is a woman aged 25 to 45 who had recovered from COVID-19.

In DNA form, the CDR3 reads TGTGCCAGCAGCTTGGTGCGAGAGACCCAGTACTTC. Protein sequence: CASSLVRETQYF. The genes are TRBV5-8 and TRBJ2-5; D not resolved. The CDR3 consists of 12 residues. The V end was cut by 0 bases, the J end by 4 bases, with 4 bases between. In germline, CDR1 is SGHTS, CDR2 YDEGEE.